This TCR beta chain was observed in a study of cytomegalovirus exposure and HLA in healthy donors. The PCR was carried out with 60 Vbeta primers and 13 Jbeta primers. The assay was immunoSEQ multiplex PCR, and TCRdb's table has in-frame clones only and misses some. The data show around 65,000 clones, approximately 64% seen once. Study-level points and caveats: Researchers had no immune exposure information except CMV serostatus available.

Germline V gives CDR1 SGHVS, CDR2 FNYEAQ. Trimming stripped 1 base from V and 0 bases from J, with 16 bases between. The CDR3 has 19 amino acids. A note on this clone: Its antigen is undetermined.

Sequencing input: PBMCs. This receptor was taken from a man between 35 and 55 years old in good health and CMV-seropositive. This chain joins TRBV7-6 and TRBJ1-6; D possibly corresponds to TRBD1 (5 bases). This chain's CDR3 is CASSLVPRDGSSYNSPLHF. As DNA, the CDR3 is TGTGCCAGCAGCTTAGTCCCCCGGGACGGGAGCTCCTATAATTCACCCCTCCACTTT.